This T cell receptor beta chain emerged from a study of identical twins. Study conclusions and caveats: Findings depended on cross-sectional statistics rather than tracking the same donors.

CDR3 size: 17 residues. The V and J ends lost 2 bases and 3 bases, in that order; junction bases with no gene match: 9. CDR1 is LNHDA, CDR2 SQIVND, per germline (reference sequence). A universal primer site arose from template switching, and cDNA bore unique molecular identifiers. TCRdb ran MiXCR on the 5' RACE reads and lists one entry per CDR3 protein. The profile covers 250,000 or so distinct CDR3 sequences, with more than 9.5% appearing a single time and under 4.5% taken by the ten largest. The table lists this clonotype with a few counts. As yet, its antigen is unknown. Healthy Caucasians provided all donations. The sample was also reused in another study, on yellow fever vaccine responses in identical twins.

This TCR came from a woman in her late teens or twenties in good health. The sample consisted of memory (CD45RO+) T cells sorted from blood. V usage is TRBV19 and J usage is TRBJ2-1, with TRBD2 matching over 8 bases. The CDR3 bases are TGTGCCAGTAGTATATGGAGTCTGAGCGGGGGCTACAATGAGCAGTTCTTC. Its protein product is CASSIWSLSGGYNEQFF.